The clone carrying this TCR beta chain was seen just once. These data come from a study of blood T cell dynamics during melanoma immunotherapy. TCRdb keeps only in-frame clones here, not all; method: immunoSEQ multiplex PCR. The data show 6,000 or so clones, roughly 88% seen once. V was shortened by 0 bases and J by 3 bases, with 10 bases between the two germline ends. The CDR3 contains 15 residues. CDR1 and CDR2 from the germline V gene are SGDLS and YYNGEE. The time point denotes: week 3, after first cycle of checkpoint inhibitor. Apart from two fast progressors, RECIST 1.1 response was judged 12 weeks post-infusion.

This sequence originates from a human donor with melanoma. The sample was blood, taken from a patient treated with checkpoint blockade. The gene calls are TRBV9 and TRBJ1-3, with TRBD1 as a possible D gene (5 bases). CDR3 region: CASSVGVGGGNTIYF. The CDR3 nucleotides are TGTGCCAGCAGCGTAGGAGTGGGGGGTGGAAACACCATATATTTT.